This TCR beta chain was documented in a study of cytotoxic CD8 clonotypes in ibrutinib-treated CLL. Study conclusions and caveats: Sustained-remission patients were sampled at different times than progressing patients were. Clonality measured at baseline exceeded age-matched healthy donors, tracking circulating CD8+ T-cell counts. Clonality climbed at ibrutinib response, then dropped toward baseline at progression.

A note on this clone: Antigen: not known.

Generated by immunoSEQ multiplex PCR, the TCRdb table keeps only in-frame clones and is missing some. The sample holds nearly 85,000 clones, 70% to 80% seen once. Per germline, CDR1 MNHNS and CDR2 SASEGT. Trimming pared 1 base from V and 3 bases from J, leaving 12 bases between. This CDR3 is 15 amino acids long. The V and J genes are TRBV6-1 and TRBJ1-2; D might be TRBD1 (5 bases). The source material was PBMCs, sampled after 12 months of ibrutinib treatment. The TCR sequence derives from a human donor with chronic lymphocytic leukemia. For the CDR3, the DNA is TGTGCCAGCAGTGAAGAGGCGGGAGGGGACTATGGCTACACCTTC. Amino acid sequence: CASSEEAGGDYGYTF.